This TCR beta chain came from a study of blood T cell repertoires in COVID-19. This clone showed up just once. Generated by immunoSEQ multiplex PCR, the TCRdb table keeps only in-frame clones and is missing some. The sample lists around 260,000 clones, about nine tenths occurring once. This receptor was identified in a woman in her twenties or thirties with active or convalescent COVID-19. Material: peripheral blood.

The chain's CDR3 is CASSLGPRVPGNTIYF. CDR3 sequence (DNA): TGTGCCAGCAGCTTAGGGCCCCGGGTCCCTGGAAACACCATATATTTT. The gene calls are TRBV7-9 and TRBJ1-3; D not resolved. CDR1 is SEHNR and CDR2 is FQNEAQ in the germline V gene (reference sequence). V was shortened by 1 base and J by 2 bases, with 12 bases between the two germline ends. This CDR3 is 16 amino acids long.